This entry lists 3 T cell receptor beta chains sequenced from one sample in a study of cytomegalovirus exposure and HLA in healthy donors. Method: immunoSEQ multiplex PCR; TCRdb's copy keeps in-frame clones and lacks some. The data show under 150,000 clones, approximately 84% seen once. Source material: PBMCs. These receptor sequences come from a young woman in good health and CMV-seronegative.

The genes are TRBV6-1 and TRBJ2-3; D gene unclear. The CDR3 contains 15 residues. The V end lost 4 bases, the J end lost 5 bases, and 16 bases lay between the germline ends. The germline V gene encodes CDR1 MNHNS and CDR2 SASEGT. The CDR3 nucleotides read TGTGCCAGCAGTGTAACCAGAGGCCGATTAGATACGCAGTATTTT. Translated: CASSVTRGRLDTQYF.

The rearrangement links TRBV5-6 to TRBJ2-5; 12 bases agree with TRBD2. The CDR3 has 15 residues. Germline V CDR1 and CDR2: SGHDT, YYEEEE. V lost 3 bases and J lost 5; bases outside the gene matches: 5. The chain's CDR3 is CASSSLAGGHETQYF. Here the CDR3 DNA reads TGTGCCAGCAGCTCTCTAGCGGGGGGGCACGAGACCCAGTACTTC.

This clone was observed a handful of times. V gene TRBV11-2 combines with J gene TRBJ2-1; the match to TRBD2 covers 9 bases. The trim removed 5 bases at V and 5 bases at J, leaving 10 bases unmatched. The germline V gene has CDR1 SGHAT and CDR2 FQNNGV. This CDR3 contains 16 residues. The CDR3 protein is CASSPKAGGFDNEQFF. CDR3 sequence (DNA): TGTGCCAGCAGCCCTAAAGCGGGGGGCTTCGACAATGAGCAGTTCTTC.